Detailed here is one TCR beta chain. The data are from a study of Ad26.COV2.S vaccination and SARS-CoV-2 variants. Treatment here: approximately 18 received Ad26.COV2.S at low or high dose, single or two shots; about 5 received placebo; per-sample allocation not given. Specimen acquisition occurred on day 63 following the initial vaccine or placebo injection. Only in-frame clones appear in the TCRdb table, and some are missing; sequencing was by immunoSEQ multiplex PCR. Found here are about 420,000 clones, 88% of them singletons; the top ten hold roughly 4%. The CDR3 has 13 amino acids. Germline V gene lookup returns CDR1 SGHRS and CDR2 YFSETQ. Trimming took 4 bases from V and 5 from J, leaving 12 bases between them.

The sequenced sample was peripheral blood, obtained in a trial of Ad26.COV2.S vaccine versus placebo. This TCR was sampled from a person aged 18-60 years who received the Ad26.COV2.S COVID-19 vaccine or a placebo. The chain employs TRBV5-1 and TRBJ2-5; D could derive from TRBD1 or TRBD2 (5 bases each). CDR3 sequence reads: CASSPGSWETQYF. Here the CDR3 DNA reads TGCGCCAGCAGCCCAGGGAGCTGGGAGACCCAGTACTTC.